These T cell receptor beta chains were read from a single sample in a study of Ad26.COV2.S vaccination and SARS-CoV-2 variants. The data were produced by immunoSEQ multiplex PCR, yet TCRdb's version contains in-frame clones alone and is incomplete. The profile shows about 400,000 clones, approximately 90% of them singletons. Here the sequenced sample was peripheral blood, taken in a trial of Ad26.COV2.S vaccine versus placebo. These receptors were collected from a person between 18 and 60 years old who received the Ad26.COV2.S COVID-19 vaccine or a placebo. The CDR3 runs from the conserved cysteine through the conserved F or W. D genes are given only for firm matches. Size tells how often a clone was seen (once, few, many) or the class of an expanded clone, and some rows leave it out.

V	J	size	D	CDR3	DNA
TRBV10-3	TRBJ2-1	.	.	CAISESSGSPGFF	TGTGCCATCAGTGAGTCGTCAGGCAGCCCAGGATTCTTC
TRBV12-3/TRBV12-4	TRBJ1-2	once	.	CASSLDRVNGYTF	TGTGCCAGCAGTTTAGATCGGGTAAACGGCTACACCTTC
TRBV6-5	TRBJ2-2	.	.	CASSYSGGELFF	TGTGCCAGCAGTTACTCCGGCGGGGAGCTGTTTTTT
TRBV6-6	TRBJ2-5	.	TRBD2	CASSYLASGRETQYF	TGTGCCAGCAGTTACTTAGCTAGCGGGAGAGAGACCCAGTACTTC
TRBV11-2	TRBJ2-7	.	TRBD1	CASSLVSDRGGEQYF	TGTGCCAGCAGCTTAGTATCGGACAGGGGAGGAGAGCAGTACTTC
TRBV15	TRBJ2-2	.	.	CATSRGGVGDTGELFF	TGTGCCACCAGCAGAGGGGGAGTAGGGGACACCGGGGAGCTGTTTTTT
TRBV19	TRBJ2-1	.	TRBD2	CASSKSTSGRRNEQFF	TGTGCCAGTAGTAAATCGACTAGCGGGAGAAGGAATGAGCAGTTCTTC
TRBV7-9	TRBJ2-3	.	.	CASSPRRESVLDTQYF	TGTGCCAGCAGCCCAAGACGGGAGTCTGTTTTAGATACGCAGTATTTT
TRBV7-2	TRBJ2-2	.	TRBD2	CASNTGGRGTGELFF	TGTGCCAGCAATACCGGCGGGAGGGGCACCGGGGAGCTGTTTTTT
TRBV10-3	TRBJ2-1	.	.	CAISEGRTNNEQFF	TGTGCCATCAGTGAAGGCAGAACTAACAATGAGCAGTTCTTC
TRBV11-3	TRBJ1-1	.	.	CASSSTANTEAFF	TGTGCCAGCAGCTCGACCGCGAACACTGAAGCTTTCTTT
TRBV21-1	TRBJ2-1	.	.	CASSKREGIGNEQFF	TGTGCCAGCAGCAAACGGGAGGGAATTGGCAATGAGCAGTTCTTC
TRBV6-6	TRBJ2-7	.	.	CASIPSGNGEQYF	TGTGCCAGCATCCCCTCGGGGAACGGCGAGCAGTACTTC
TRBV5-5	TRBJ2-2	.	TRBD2	CASTWGGGNTGELFF	TGTGCCAGTACCTGGGGCGGGGGGAACACCGGGGAGCTGTTTTTT
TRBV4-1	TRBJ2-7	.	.	CASSQGVQGYEQYF	TGCGCCAGCAGCCAAGGGGTACAGGGTTACGAGCAGTACTTC
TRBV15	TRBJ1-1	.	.	CATSRRTMNTEAFF	TGTGCCACCAGCAGGCGCACGATGAACACTGAAGCTTTCTTT